The 2 T cell receptor beta chains in this list originate from one sample, sequenced in a study of shared clonotypes between healthy human individuals. TCRdb's table, derived via immunoSEQ multiplex PCR, lists solely in-frame clones and lacks some. The data show approximately 2.5 million clones, over 85% seen once. The sample consisted of naive CD4+ T cells from PBMCs. The subset: CD45RA+ positively selected. These receptor sequences come from a man younger than 30 in good health. Some clones in this sample may be carry-over from other donors' samples.

This rearrangement joins TRBV5-6 to TRBJ2-7; 10 bases fit TRBD1. From germline, CDR1 is SGHDT and CDR2 YYEEEE. J lost 4 bases, V lost 3 bases, and 7 bases had no gene match. The CDR3 has 15 residues. The CDR3 DNA is TGTGCCAGCAGCTACGGTCCGGGACAGGGGTACGAGCAGTACTTC. It specifies CASSYGPGQGYEQYF.

This chain joins TRBV30 and TRBJ1-5; no clear D. This CDR3 comprises 16 residues. Germline V gene sequence: CDR1 GTSNPN, CDR2 SVGIG (reference sequence). CDR3 bases: TGTATTGGTACCCCCATACCAGGACTCATCAATCAGCCCCAGCATTTT. Its translation: CIGTPIPGLINQPQHF.